Here is one T cell receptor beta chain with its context. What it binds is not known. This specimen belongs to a study of T cell responses to AZD1222 COVID-19 vaccine. Whole-study results and caveats: Researchers took repertoire samples only after the peak T cell response had come. Only five or six AZD1222 recipients tested seropositive at baseline. With two AZD1222 doses given, Spike-specific TCR breadth and depth both rose. Close to half of all spike-specific TCRs reportedly target regions of the variants that are unmutated.

The CDR3 runs 13 residues. CDR1 and CDR2 (germline): SNHLY, FYNNEI. The V end was cut by 3 bases, the J end by 3 bases, with 9 bases between. The table came from immunoSEQ multiplex PCR; TCRdb's copy has only in-frame clones and leaves some out. The data hold 60,000 to 65,000 clones, with around 75% observed a single time. This specimen consisted of peripheral blood, obtained on day 0 of AZD1222 vaccination. The TCR was taken from an adult in good health. V is TRBV2 and J is TRBJ2-7, with D tentatively TRBD1 (5 bases). The CDR3 region has the DNA TGTGCCAGCAGTGACAGGACAAGCTACGAGCAGTACTTC. Residues: CASSDRTSYEQYF.